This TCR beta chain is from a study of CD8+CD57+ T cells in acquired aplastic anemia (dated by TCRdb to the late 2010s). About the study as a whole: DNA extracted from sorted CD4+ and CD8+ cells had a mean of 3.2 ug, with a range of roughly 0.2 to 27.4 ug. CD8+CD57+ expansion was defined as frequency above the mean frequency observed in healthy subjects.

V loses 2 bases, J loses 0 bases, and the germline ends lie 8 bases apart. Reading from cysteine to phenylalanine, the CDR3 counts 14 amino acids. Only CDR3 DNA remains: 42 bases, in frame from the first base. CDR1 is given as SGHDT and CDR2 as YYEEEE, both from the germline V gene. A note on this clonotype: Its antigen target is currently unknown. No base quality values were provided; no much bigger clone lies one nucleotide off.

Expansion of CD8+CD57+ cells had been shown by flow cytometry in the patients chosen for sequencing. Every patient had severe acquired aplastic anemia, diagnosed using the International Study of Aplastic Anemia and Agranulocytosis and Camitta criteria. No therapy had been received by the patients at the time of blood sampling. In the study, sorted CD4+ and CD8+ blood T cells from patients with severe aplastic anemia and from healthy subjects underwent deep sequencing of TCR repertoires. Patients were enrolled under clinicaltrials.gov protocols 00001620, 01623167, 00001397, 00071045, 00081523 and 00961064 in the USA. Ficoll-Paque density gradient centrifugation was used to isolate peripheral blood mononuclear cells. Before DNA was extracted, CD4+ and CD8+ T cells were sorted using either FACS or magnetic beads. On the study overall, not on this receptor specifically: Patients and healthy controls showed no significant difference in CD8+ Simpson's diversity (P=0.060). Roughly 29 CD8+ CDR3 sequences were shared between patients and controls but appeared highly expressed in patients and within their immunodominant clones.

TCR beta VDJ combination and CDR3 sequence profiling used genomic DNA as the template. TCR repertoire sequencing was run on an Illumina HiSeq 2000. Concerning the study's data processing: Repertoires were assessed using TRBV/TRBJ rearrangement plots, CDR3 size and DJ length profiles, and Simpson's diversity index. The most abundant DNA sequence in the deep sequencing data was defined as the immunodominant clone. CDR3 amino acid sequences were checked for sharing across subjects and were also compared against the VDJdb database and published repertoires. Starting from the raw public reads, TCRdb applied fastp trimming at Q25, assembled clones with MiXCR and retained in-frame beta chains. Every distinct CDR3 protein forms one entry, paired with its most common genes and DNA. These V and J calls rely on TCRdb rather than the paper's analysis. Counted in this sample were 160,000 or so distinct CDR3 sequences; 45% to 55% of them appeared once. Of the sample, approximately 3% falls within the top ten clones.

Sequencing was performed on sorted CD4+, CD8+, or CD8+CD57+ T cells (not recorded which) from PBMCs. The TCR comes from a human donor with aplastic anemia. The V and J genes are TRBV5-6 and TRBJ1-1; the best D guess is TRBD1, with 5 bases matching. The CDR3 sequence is CASSFQDMNTEAFF. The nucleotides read TGTGCCAGCAGCTTCCAGGACATGAACACTGAAGCTTTCTTT.